Listed below are T cell receptor beta chains from one sample, sequenced in a study of blood T cell repertoires in COVID-19. Sequencing was performed with immunoSEQ multiplex PCR; in TCRdb, only in-frame clones are kept and a portion is missing. Of roughly 57,000 clones in the sample, almost 80% were seen once. The sequencing input was peripheral blood. All receptors come from a man between 60 and 70 years old with acute or convalescent COVID-19. Both conserved end residues are part of each CDR3. The order of the fields is J gene, clone size, V gene, D gene, CDR3 DNA, CDR3 protein. A D gene is named only where the DNA matches it firmly. Clone size is shown for a subset of rows, as once, few, many or a class of expanded clone.

J gene: TRBJ2-7; clone size: NA; V gene: TRBV6-1; D gene: TRBD2; CDR3 DNA: TGTGCCAGCAGTGAAGTGGGACTAGCGGATTCCTACGAGCAGTACTTC; CDR3 protein: CASSEVGLADSYEQYF
J gene: TRBJ1-2; clone size: once; V gene: TRBV11-2; D gene: TRBD1; CDR3 DNA: TGTGCCAGCAGCTTGGTTACAGGGGATGGCGGCTACACCTTC; CDR3 protein: CASSLVTGDGGYTF
J gene: TRBJ1-3; clone size: NA; V gene: TRBV6-5; D gene: NA; CDR3 DNA: TGTGCCAGCAGGGGGCAGGGACTCTCTGGAAACACCATATATTTT; CDR3 protein: CASRGQGLSGNTIYF
J gene: TRBJ2-3; clone size: few; V gene: TRBV4-2; D gene: TRBD2; CDR3 DNA: TGTGCCAGCAGCCAAGAGGGACTAGCGGGGGGACGGGATACGCAGTATTTT; CDR3 protein: CASSQEGLAGGRDTQYF
J gene: TRBJ2-3; clone size: few; V gene: TRBV5-1; D gene: TRBD1; CDR3 DNA: TGCGCCAGCAGCGGCGCTGGACAGGGAACAGATACGCAGTATTTT; CDR3 protein: CASSGAGQGTDTQYF
J gene: TRBJ2-5; clone size: NA; V gene: TRBV5-1; D gene: TRBD1; CDR3 DNA: TGCGCCAGCAGCCTGACAGGGGAGACCCAGTACTTC; CDR3 protein: CASSLTGETQYF
J gene: TRBJ2-1; clone size: few; V gene: TRBV7-9; D gene: NA; CDR3 DNA: TGTGCCAGCAGCCACTCAGGGCGGACCCGCTCCTACAATGAGCAGTTCTTC; CDR3 protein: CASSHSGRTRSYNEQFF
J gene: TRBJ2-3; clone size: NA; V gene: TRBV5-4; D gene: NA; CDR3 DNA: TGTGCCAGCAGCTTGGTTGGCTCTCAGGGGACGCAGTATTTT; CDR3 protein: CASSLVGSQGTQYF
J gene: TRBJ1-6; clone size: few; V gene: TRBV28; D gene: TRBD1; CDR3 DNA: TGTGCCAGCAGTCCGCCTCGACAGGGGACGGGTTCACCCCTCCACTTT; CDR3 protein: CASSPPRQGTGSPLHF
J gene: TRBJ1-6; clone size: NA; V gene: TRBV7-2; D gene: NA; CDR3 DNA: TGTGCCAGCAGCCCGGGGGGGCAAAGTTCACCCCTCCACTTT; CDR3 protein: CASSPGGQSSPLHF
J gene: TRBJ1-2; clone size: NA; V gene: TRBV27; D gene: TRBD1; CDR3 DNA: TGTGCCAGCAGAAAGGGGGGACAGGGGGTTTATGGCTACACCTTC; CDR3 protein: CASRKGGQGVYGYTF
J gene: TRBJ1-2; clone size: NA; V gene: TRBV19; D gene: TRBD1; CDR3 DNA: TGTGCCAGTAGCGACGCCACCAGGGGGAAGAACACCTTC; CDR3 protein: CASSDATRGKNTF
J gene: TRBJ2-1; clone size: NA; V gene: TRBV5-1; D gene: TRBD1; CDR3 DNA: TGCGCCAGCAGTTCTCAAGGGGGCTTCTACAATGAGCAGTTCTTC; CDR3 protein: CASSSQGGFYNEQFF
J gene: TRBJ2-3; clone size: once; V gene: TRBV14; D gene: NA; CDR3 DNA: TGTGCCAGTCTGGGCCGTTGGTATTTT; CDR3 protein: CASLGRWYF
J gene: TRBJ2-5; clone size: NA; V gene: TRBV5-4; D gene: NA; CDR3 DNA: TGTGCCAGCAGAAGGTGGGGGGGGCCTGAGACCCAGTACTTC; CDR3 protein: CASRRWGGPETQYF
J gene: TRBJ1-2; clone size: NA; V gene: TRBV4-2; D gene: NA; CDR3 DNA: TGTGCCAGCAGCCAAGATATCGGCAAAGGGGTGGGTGGCTACACCTTC; CDR3 protein: CASSQDIGKGVGGYTF